This is a list of T cell receptor beta chains from one sample in a study of CD8 T cells in Susac syndrome. TCRdb re-called the immunoSEQ multiplex PCR reads through MiXCR, storing one row per CDR3 protein. The sample yields about 300,000 distinct CDR3 sequences, roughly 85% seen once. Sequencing was carried out using CD8+ T cells from PBMCs. The receptors stem from a human donor with multiple sclerosis. CDR3s include the opening cysteine and the closing phenylalanine or tryptophan. A D gene is named only where the DNA matches it firmly. Clone size, where shown, is once, few, many, or a class for clones that have expanded.

V gene,clone size,J gene,D gene,CDR3 length,CDR3 DNA,CDR3 protein
TRBV30,-,TRBJ2-7,-,14,TGTGCCTGGAGTGACAGAAGCCGGTCCTACGAGCAGTACTTC,CAWSDRSRSYEQYF
TRBV4-3,-,TRBJ1-6,-,13,TGCGCCAGCAGCCTCCACAGGGTCTCACCCCTCCACTTT,CASSLHRVSPLHF
TRBV23-1,-,TRBJ2-7,-,14,TGCGCCAGCAGTCTATTTGGCCCGGTCCACGAGCAGTACTTC,CASSLFGPVHEQYF
TRBV12-3/TRBV12-4,-,TRBJ2-5,-,13,TGTGCCAGCAGGCCGACAAACCAAGAGACCCAGTACTTC,CASRPTNQETQYF
TRBV9,-,TRBJ2-7,TRBD1,15,TGTGCCAGCAGCCCCTACCGGGACAGATCCTACGAGCAGTACTTC,CASSPYRDRSYEQYF
TRBV11-3,-,TRBJ2-1,TRBD2,17,TGTGCCAGCAGTTGGACTAGCGGGATAACCCCCTTGGATGAGCAGTTCTTC,CASSWTSGITPLDEQFF
TRBV24-1,-,TRBJ2-2,TRBD1,17,TGTGCCACCAGTGATTTCAACAGGGGGTGGAACACCGGGGAGCTGTTTTTT,CATSDFNRGWNTGELFF
TRBV27,-,TRBJ1-1,-,14,TGTGCCAGCAGTTTATTTGGAACGAACACTGAAGCTTTCTTT,CASSLFGTNTEAFF
TRBV30,-,TRBJ1-2,TRBD1,15,TGTGCCTGGAGTGTAGGAGGGGGCGCGTATGGCGGCTACACCTTC,CAWSVGGGAYGGYTF
TRBV20-1,-,TRBJ1-2,-,15,TGCAGTGCTACACCCTTGGGGGGGGTTGTCTATGGCTACACCTTC,CSATPLGGVVYGYTF
TRBV30,-,TRBJ1-1,-,13,TGTGCCTGGAGGATTGACGGCTGGACTGAAGCTTTCTTT,CAWRIDGWTEAFF
TRBV4-3,-,TRBJ1-1,-,18,TGCGCCAGCAGCCAAGATACGTTTGGGCTACAAGGGAACACTGAAGCTTTCTTT,CASSQDTFGLQGNTEAFF
TRBV19,-,TRBJ2-7,TRBD2,16,TGTGCCAGTAGCTGGACTAGCAGTTCGAGCTCCTACGAGCAGTACTTC,CASSWTSSSSSYEQYF
TRBV4-3,once,TRBJ1-2,-,16,TGCGCCAGCAGCCAAGATCGAGTCACAGGGACCTATGGCTACACCTTC,CASSQDRVTGTYGYTF
TRBV3-1,-,TRBJ2-3,-,17,TGTGCCAGCAGCTCGAGTGTTCCATTTGTCATGCAAGATACGCAGTATTTT,CASSSSVPFVMQDTQYF
TRBV7-9,-,TRBJ2-3,-,15,TGTGCCAGCAGCTTAGGATTGCCCAGCACAGATACGCAGTATTTT,CASSLGLPSTDTQYF
TRBV7-9,-,TRBJ2-1,-,12,TGTGCCAGCAGCTTAGGGACGGCTCCCCAGTTCTTC,CASSLGTAPQFF
TRBV4-3,-,TRBJ1-4,TRBD1,17,TGCGCCAGCAGCCTCTCTGGCCCGACAGGGAGGAACGAAAAACTGTTTTTT,CASSLSGPTGRNEKLFF
TRBV20-1,-,TRBJ1-2,-,17,TGCAGTGCTAGAGATCTAAGCAGGACAGAGACTAACTATGGCTACACCTTC,CSARDLSRTETNYGYTF
TRBV27,-,TRBJ2-5,TRBD1,14,TGTGCCAGCAGCCCTAGGGGGCCATGGGAGACCCAGTACTTC,CASSPRGPWETQYF
TRBV6-5,-,TRBJ2-6,TRBD2,19,TGTGCCAGCAGTCTACCCTTCAGGACTAGTTCCTCTGGGGCCAACGTCCTGACTTTC,CASSLPFRTSSSGANVLTF
TRBV7-9,-,TRBJ2-1,TRBD2,16,TGTGCCAGCAGCTCCCGGACTAGCGACACATACAATGAGCAGTTCTTC,CASSSRTSDTYNEQFF
TRBV5-4,-,TRBJ1-1,TRBD1,17,TGTGCCAGCAGCTTCTCCGGGACAGGGGCCCCCCGTACCGAAGCTTTCTTT,CASSFSGTGAPRTEAFF
TRBV21-1,once,TRBJ2-7,-,17,TGTGCCAGCAGCTCTCCCCGCCAGGGACAGCTCCTCGACGAGCAGTACTTC,CASSSPRQGQLLDEQYF
TRBV29-1,-,TRBJ1-2,TRBD1,11,TGCAGCGTTGACAGGGGGCGAGGCTACACCTTC,CSVDRGRGYTF
TRBV27,-,TRBJ2-2,-,13,TGTGCCAGCAGTTTTGTGATGGGCGGGGAGCTGTTTTTT,CASSFVMGGELFF
TRBV20-1,-,TRBJ2-7,TRBD2,15,TGCAGTGCTAGGGGAGAGGCGGGAGGTTTCTACGAGCAGTACTTC,CSARGEAGGFYEQYF
TRBV4-3,-,TRBJ1-1,-,17,TGCGCCAGCAGCCAAGATCGAATGGGACACTGGAACACTGAAGCTTTCTTT,CASSQDRMGHWNTEAFF
TRBV4-3,-,TRBJ2-5,TRBD2,15,TGCGCCAGCAGCCAAGCTAGCGGGGCCCAAGAGACCCAGTACTTC,CASSQASGAQETQYF
TRBV6-5,-,TRBJ1-2,-,11,TGTGCCAGCTTCGCCAACCGAGGCTACACCTTC,CASFANRGYTF
TRBV9,-,TRBJ2-3,TRBD2,16,TGTGCCAGCAGCGACGGAACTAGCGGGAGTTCAGATACGCAGTATTTT,CASSDGTSGSSDTQYF
TRBV4-1,-,TRBJ1-1,-,14,TGCGCCAGCAGCCAAGTCTCCGAGAACACTGAAGCTTTCTTT,CASSQVSENTEAFF
TRBV4-3,-,TRBJ2-1,TRBD2,21,TGCGCCAGCAGCCAAGTGGTACTGGGCCTAGCGGGAATTCCGATCTACAATGAGCAGTTCTTC,CASSQVVLGLAGIPIYNEQFF
TRBV11-2,-,TRBJ2-1,TRBD2,16,TGTGCCAGCAGCTTAGCTCCGGGAGGCGTCTACAATGAGCAGTTCTTC,CASSLAPGGVYNEQFF
TRBV20-1,-,TRBJ2-7,-,16,TGCAGTGCTAGAGAAGCCGGAAGAGGTCCTTCCTACGAGCAGTACTTC,CSAREAGRGPSYEQYF
TRBV29-1,-,TRBJ2-7,-,12,TGCAGCGTTGGGTACCTCAACTACGAGCAGTACTTC,CSVGYLNYEQYF
TRBV4-3,-,TRBJ2-7,-,16,TGCGCCAGCAGCCAAGTCGCTCGAGGGGCAGCGGACGAGCAGTACTTC,CASSQVARGAADEQYF
TRBV2,-,TRBJ2-7,TRBD2,14,TGTGCCAGCAGTGATTGGCGGGAGAAATACGAGCAGTACTTC,CASSDWREKYEQYF
TRBV28,-,TRBJ2-5,TRBD2,14,TGTGCCAGCAGTTCAGCGGGAGAAAGAGAGACCCAGTACTTC,CASSSAGERETQYF
TRBV12-3/TRBV12-4,-,TRBJ2-5,TRBD1,15,TGTGCCAGCAGTCCCCGGCAGGGGGTTCGGGAGACCCAGTACTTC,CASSPRQGVRETQYF
TRBV20-1,-,TRBJ1-5,TRBD1,17,TGCAGTGCCCTACAGGGGGCTGGACCATATAGCAATCAGCCCCAGCATTTT,CSALQGAGPYSNQPQHF
TRBV6-2/TRBV6-3,-,TRBJ2-7,-,16,TGTGCCAGCAGTTACTCGGCGCGAACCACTACCTACGAGCAGTACTTC,CASSYSARTTTYEQYF
TRBV3-1,-,TRBJ1-1,-,17,TGTGCCAGCAGCCAAGATTGGATAGGGGCCTTGAGCACTGAAGCTTTCTTT,CASSQDWIGALSTEAFF
TRBV7-9,-,TRBJ2-5,-,14,TGTGCCAGCAGCTTGAGAGGCCAGCGGGAGACCCAGTACTTC,CASSLRGQRETQYF
TRBV29-1,once,TRBJ2-7,-,15,TGCAGCGTTGAATGGGTAGGCAGGGGCTCCTACGAGCAGTACTTC,CSVEWVGRGSYEQYF
TRBV6-5,-,TRBJ2-2,TRBD1,15,TGTGCCAGCAGTTACACAGGGGAGAACACCGGGGAGCTGTTTTTT,CASSYTGENTGELFF
TRBV4-3,-,TRBJ1-5,-,15,TGCGCCAGCAGCCAAGAGCTAAGGTCGTATCAGCCCCAGCATTTT,CASSQELRSYQPQHF
TRBV27,-,TRBJ2-1,TRBD2,13,TGTGCCAGCTCGACTAGCGGGAGTTTGGTGGTTCTCTTC,CASSTSGSLVVLF
TRBV27,-,TRBJ2-6,TRBD1,17,TGTGCCAGCAGTTTGGGGACAGGTTTTTCTGGGGCCAACGTCCTGACTTTC,CASSLGTGFSGANVLTF
TRBV28,-,TRBJ2-7,TRBD2,14,TGTGCCAGCAGTTTGCCAGCGGGAGCCCACGAGCAGTACTTC,CASSLPAGAHEQYF
TRBV4-1,-,TRBJ2-7,-,14,TGCGCCAGCAGCCAAGGGCAGCTAACCTACGAGCAGTACTTC,CASSQGQLTYEQYF
TRBV7-9,few,TRBJ2-1,-,13,TGTGCCAGCAGCTTAGAGCGGGACAATGAGCAGTTCTTC,CASSLERDNEQFF
TRBV6-5,few,TRBJ2-1,-,11,TGTGCCAGCAGTTACGGGGATGAGCAGTTCTTC,CASSYGDEQFF
TRBV27,-,TRBJ1-6,TRBD1,16,TGTGCCAGCAGTTTATCTGGGACAGGGGATAATTCACCCCTCCACTTT,CASSLSGTGDNSPLHF
TRBV25-1,-,TRBJ1-1,-,15,TGTGCCAGCAGTGATTCACGCAGGCCAAACACTGAAGCTTTCTTT,CASSDSRRPNTEAFF
TRBV28,-,TRBJ2-3,-,15,TGTGCCAGCAGTTTGTTCGCGCTTAGCACAGATACGCAGTATTTT,CASSLFALSTDTQYF
TRBV5-6,-,TRBJ1-1,-,14,TGTGCCAGCAGCGGCACTACAGGGTACACTGAAGCTTTCTTT,CASSGTTGYTEAFF